These T cell receptor beta chains were read from a single sample in a study of blood T cells in healthy people across ages. Using its own MiXCR run on the 5' RACE reads, TCRdb lists one record per CDR3 protein. The sample holds around 1,500,000 distinct CDR3 sequences, roughly 27% seen once. The material sequenced was blood. These TCRs come from a woman aged 25-40 years in good health. Both conserved end residues are part of each CDR3. The D gene is left open where the match is weak. Size is omitted from some rows. Given values are once, few, many or a class for expanded clones.

j_call,d_call,cdr3_length,v_call,clone_size,cdr3_aa,cdr3_nt
TRBJ1-6,TRBD1,14,TRBV13,few,CASSPDREDSPLHF,TGTGCCAGCAGCCCCGACAGGGAGGATTCACCCCTCCACTTT
TRBJ2-7,-,12,TRBV10-3,many,CATKGDQLPQYF,TGTGCCACCAAAGGGGACCAGCTACCGCAGTACTTC
TRBJ2-1,-,13,TRBV7-2,few,CASSTRTDNEQFF,TGTGCCAGCAGCACCAGGACAGACAATGAGCAGTTCTTC
TRBJ2-1,-,11,TRBV2,-,CASQGNNEQFF,TGTGCCAGCCAGGGAAACAATGAGCAGTTCTTC
TRBJ1-2,TRBD1,13,TRBV2,few,CASQGQGAGGYTF,TGTGCCAGCCAAGGACAGGGGGCGGGAGGCTACACCTTC
TRBJ2-6,-,18,TRBV5-5,few,CASSPGTRISSGANVLTF,TGTGCCAGCAGCCCCGGGACAAGAATTAGCTCTGGGGCCAACGTCCTGACTTTC
TRBJ2-7,-,13,TRBV25-1,-,CASRGQTTYEQYF,TGTGCCAGCAGGGGACAAACAACCTACGAGCAGTACTTC
TRBJ2-1,-,16,TRBV3-1,-,CASSQVPSGAYNEQFF,TGTGCCAGCAGCCAAGTCCCCAGTGGGGCCTACAATGAGCAGTTCTTC
TRBJ2-2,-,13,TRBV29-1,-,CSAERGYTGELFF,TGCAGCGCCGAACGGGGGTACACCGGGGAGCTGTTTTTT
TRBJ1-2,-,15,TRBV5-1,-,CASSLDGGSTYGYTF,TGCGCCAGCAGCTTGGACGGGGGCTCGACCTATGGCTACACCTTC
TRBJ2-7,TRBD2,15,TRBV4-3,few,CASSQGLAEGGEQYF,TGCGCCAGCAGCCAAGGACTAGCGGAGGGGGGCGAGCAGTACTTC
TRBJ1-1,-,14,TRBV2,-,CATLGRGRRTEAFF,TGTGCCACGCTAGGGCGCGGGCGGAGAACTGAAGCTTTCTTT
TRBJ2-1,TRBD2,17,TRBV6-2/TRBV6-3,-,CASRLLAGVSSYNEQFF,TGTGCCAGCAGACTACTAGCGGGAGTCAGCTCCTACAATGAGCAGTTCTTC
TRBJ2-7,-,13,TRBV7-2,-,CASSPGPYNEQYF,TGTGCCAGCAGTCCGGGGCCCTACAATGAGCAGTACTTC
TRBJ2-7,-,14,TRBV7-9,many,CASSLVPQRDEQYF,TGTGCCAGCAGCTTAGTGCCGCAGCGGGACGAGCAGTACTTC
TRBJ1-4,-,13,TRBV9,-,CASSPRENEKLFF,TGTGCCAGCAGCCCAAGAGAAAATGAAAAACTGTTTTTT
TRBJ2-3,TRBD2,15,TRBV7-3,-,CASSLGGGATNTQYF,TGTGCCAGCAGCTTAGGCGGGGGGGCCACAAATACGCAGTATTTT
TRBJ2-7,TRBD2,14,TRBV11-2,-,CASSLVAGRDEQYF,TGTGCCAGCAGCTTAGTAGCGGGCCGGGACGAGCAGTACTTC
TRBJ2-4,TRBD2,14,TRBV7-2,few,CASRSAGGAKEQYF,TGTGCCAGCAGGTCAGCGGGAGGGGCGAAAGAGCAGTACTTC
TRBJ2-7,TRBD2,14,TRBV20-1,-,CSARDRGRAHEQYF,TGCAGTGCTAGAGATCGTGGGAGGGCCCACGAGCAGTACTTC
TRBJ2-7,-,12,TRBV28,few,CASAGARYEQYF,TGTGCCAGCGCGGGGGCGCGCTACGAGCAGTACTTC
TRBJ2-7,-,13,TRBV20-1,many,CSAIDRMEGEQYF,TGCAGTGCTATCGACAGGATGGAGGGCGAGCAGTACTTC
TRBJ2-6,-,15,TRBV28,many,CASSPGYSGANVLTF,TGTGCCAGCAGTCCAGGGTACTCTGGGGCCAACGTCCTGACTTTC
TRBJ2-7,-,14,TRBV18,-,CASSPREFSYEQYF,TGTGCCAGCTCACCACGGGAATTCTCCTACGAGCAGTACTTC
TRBJ2-1,-,15,TRBV6-5,-,CASTLHSSSRNEQFF,TGTGCCAGCACTCTCCATTCCAGCTCTAGGAATGAGCAGTTCTTC
TRBJ2-5,TRBD2,14,TRBV2,-,CASSVRGAQETQYF,TGTGCCAGCAGTGTGCGGGGGGCGCAAGAGACCCAGTACTTC
TRBJ1-1,-,15,TRBV18,-,CASSPLGVGQSEAFF,TGTGCCAGCTCACCACTTGGCGTCGGACAATCTGAAGCTTTCTTT
TRBJ1-2,TRBD1,13,TRBV29-1,many,CSVARDRIYGYTF,TGCAGCGTCGCAAGGGACAGAATCTATGGCTACACCTTC